The 20 T cell receptor beta chains in this list originate from one sample, sequenced in a study of early stage breast cancer tumors. TCRdb's copy holds only in-frame clones and misses some; the assay was immunoSEQ multiplex PCR. The table records fewer than 15,000 clones, less than 85% of them present only once. The sequencing input was normal breast tissue next to the tumor. The source is a person in their twenties or thirties with breast cancer.

The CDR3 loop is CASSEGAVAPGKQFF. The CDR3 region has the DNA TGTGCCAGCAGTGAAGGGGCGGTAGCTCCCGGCAAGCAGTTCTTC. V and J are TRBV2 and TRBJ2-1; D remains ambiguous. Germline V CDR1 and CDR2: SNHLY, FYNNEI. The CDR3 has 15 amino acids. V lost 1 base and J lost 11, with 18 bases in between.

The chain recombines TRBV4-3 with TRBJ2-7; 9 bases fit TRBD1. Germline CDR1 is LGHNA and CDR2 is YSLEER. There are 14 residues in the CDR3. The V segment lost 4 bases and the J segment 5 bases; nucleotides outside the gene matches: 6. The CDR3 bases are TGCGCCAGCAGCCGACAGGGACAGGGTAACGAGCAGTACTTC. It codes for CASSRQGQGNEQYF.

This clone has more than one count but fewer than ten. Relative to the germline gene, one junction end is altered; a read error may explain this. The chain employs TRBV7-3 and TRBJ2-7; 13 bases line up with TRBD2. Germline loops: CDR1 SGHTA, CDR2 FQGTGA. There are 14 residues in the CDR3. The CDR3 DNA reads as TGTGCCAGCAGCTTAACCGGGACTAGCGGGGAGCTGTACTTC. Translating gives CASSLTGTSGELYF.

This chain joins TRBV20-1 and TRBJ1-1; D is possibly TRBD1 (6 bases). The CDR3 totals 11 residues. Trimming removed 7 bases at V and 7 bases at J, with 13 bases between. In germline, CDR1 is DFQATT, CDR2 SNEGSKA (reference sequence). As DNA, the CDR3 is TGCAGTGTAGGGGGGGGAGATGAAGCTTTCTTT. As protein: CSVGGGDEAFF.

V gene TRBV25-1 combines with J gene TRBJ2-1; no clear D. Germline assignment: CDR1 MGHDK and CDR2 SYGVNS. The CDR3 covers 13 residues. The V end was cut by 3 bases, the J end by 5 bases, with 8 bases between. The CDR3 coding sequence is TGTGCCAGCAGTGAGGGGTACCACAATGAGCAGTTCTTC. Translation gives CASSEGYHNEQFF.

This rearrangement joins TRBV27 to TRBJ2-3; TRBD1 agrees at 7 bases. Germline CDR1 and CDR2: MNHEY and SMNVEV (reference sequence). The CDR3 loop spans 14 amino acids. The trim removed 3 bases at V and 14 bases at J, leaving 14 bases unmatched. CDR3 amino acids: CASSLGRVEGTAYF. CDR3 in DNA: TGTGCCAGCAGTTTGGGCAGGGTCGAAGGGACAGCGTATTTT.

The CDR3 here is CASSLLAGGRETQYF. Written as DNA, the CDR3 is TGTGCCAGCAGTTTACTAGCGGGAGGGAGAGAGACCCAGTACTTC. This chain connects TRBV5-6 to TRBJ2-5, with 13 positions matching TRBD2. V lost 5 bases, J lost 4 bases, and 5 bases stayed unmatched. Germline V gene data show CDR1 as SGHDT and CDR2 as YYEEEE. The CDR3 spans 15 residues.

This clone occurred once. The CDR3 sequence: CSVHGPDTYEQYF. CDR3 in DNA: TGCAGCGTCCATGGCCCTGACACCTACGAGCAGTACTTC. This chain connects TRBV29-1 to TRBJ2-7; D gene uncertain. V was cut by 6 bases and J by 2 bases, with 14 bases left in between. CDR1 is SQVTM, CDR2 ANQGSEA, per germline. CDR3 length: 13 residues.

CDR3 nucleotides: TGCGCCAGCAGCGGTCAGGAAACCGGCGAGCAGTACTTC. It specifies CASSGQETGEQYF. This sequence joins TRBV5-1 and TRBJ2-7, with D unclear. This CDR3 region has 13 residues. V was clipped by 4 bases and J by 6 bases, with 14 bases between them. CDR1 and CDR2 from the germline V gene are SGHRS and YFSETQ.

This rearrangement joins TRBV6-6 to TRBJ1-5; the match to TRBD1 covers 9 bases. This CDR3 contains 13 residues. J gave up 5 bases and V 5 bases, and 1 base lay outside the gene matches. Germline assignment: CDR1 MNHNY and CDR2 SVGAGI (reference sequence). The chain's CDR3 is CASSTGGHQPQHF. The CDR3 DNA sequence: TGTGCCAGCAGTACAGGGGGCCATCAGCCCCAGCATTTT.

The J gene is TRBJ1-3, the V gene TRBV4-1, with D unresolved. The CDR3 runs to 16 residues. V lost 0 bases and J 3 bases, leaving 12 bases between the germline ends. CDR1 is MGHRA and CDR2 is YSYEKL in the germline V gene. The CDR3 bases are TGCGCCAGCAGCCAAGAATTCTGGGGAGTTGGAAACACCATATATTTT. This encodes CASSQEFWGVGNTIYF.

The genes are TRBV7-8 and TRBJ2-1; 13 bases match TRBD2. The V and J ends lost 5 bases and 3 bases, in that order; junction bases with no gene match: 13. Germline CDR1 SGHVS, CDR2 FQNEAQ. This CDR3 comprises 19 residues. The CDR3, as DNA: TGTGCCAGCAGCCTACCTGGACTAGCGGGAGCCCTCGGCTACAATGAGCAGTTCTTC. This translates into CASSLPGLAGALGYNEQFF.

The rearrangement uses TRBV6-1 and TRBJ2-3, with D possibly called TRBD1 or TRBD2 (5 bases each). The ends were cut back, 0 bases at V and 5 bases at J, with 12 bases in the middle. Germline V gene sequence: CDR1 MNHNS, CDR2 SASEGT. This CDR3 region has 15 residues. The CDR3 here is CASSEAGVLLDTQYF. DNA of the CDR3: TGTGCCAGCAGTGAAGCGGGGGTTTTATTAGATACGCAGTATTTT.

This rearrangement joins TRBV29-1 to TRBJ2-7; D is unclear. Germline values: CDR1 SQVTM, CDR2 ANQGSEA. V gave up 7 bases and J gave up 1 base, with 8 bases separating them. The CDR3 contains 11 residues. The CDR3 protein is CSGMGSYEQYF. The DNA for the CDR3 is TGCAGCGGAATGGGGTCCTACGAGCAGTACTTC.

The chain carries TRBV11-2 and TRBJ2-3, with TRBD1 as a possible D gene (5 bases). The CDR3 consists of 13 residues. V was trimmed by 1 base and J by 4 bases, leaving 6 bases between them. Germline V lookup: CDR1 SGHAT, CDR2 FQNNGV. The CDR3, as DNA: TGTGCCAGCAGCTTAGTGGGGCCAGATACGCAGTATTTT. Translation gives CASSLVGPDTQYF.

This clone was observed a single time. The J gene is TRBJ2-1, the V gene TRBV29-1; D could derive from TRBD1 or TRBD2 (5 bases each). Germline loops: CDR1 SQVTM, CDR2 ANQGSEA. This CDR3 region has 14 residues. V was clipped by 4 bases and J by 9 bases, with 19 bases between them. The CDR3 region has the DNA TGCAGCGTTGTCCCCGGGACCGGTGTAAGTGAGCAGTTCTTC. Translating it yields CSVVPGTGVSEQFF.

In DNA form, the CDR3 reads TGCGCCAGCAGCCTCCGACTAGCGGGAGGGAATGAGCAGTTCTTC. Translation: CASSLRLAGGNEQFF. The rearrangement links TRBV4-1 to TRBJ2-1, with 14 nucleotides matching TRBD2. The germline V gene has CDR1 MGHRA and CDR2 YSYEKL. With 4 bases clipped from V and 7 bases from J, the junction kept 3 bases outside the gene matches. This CDR3 spans 15 amino acids.

The chain uses TRBV7-5 and TRBJ2-7; TRBD2 is the table's D call, not checked against the DNA. TRBV7-5 is reported as a pseudogene. The CDR3 runs to 15 residues. The CDR3 here is CARSYGRDYSYEQYF. The CDR3 DNA sequence: TGTGCCAGAAGCTATGGGCGGGACTACTCCTACGAGCAGTACTTC.

This clone was counted only a few times. The DNA for the CDR3 is TGCGCCAGCAGCCAAGTTCTGGGGTTCCCGAACACTGAAGCTTTCTTT. Translated, it gives CASSQVLGFPNTEAFF. The chain is built from TRBV4-3 and TRBJ1-1, with D unresolved. V lost 1 base and J lost 1, with 13 bases in between. Germline CDR1 is LGHNA and CDR2 is YSLEER. This CDR3 contains 16 residues.

The rearrangement uses TRBV6-4 and TRBJ2-5, with 8 bases aligning to TRBD1. The CDR3 totals 14 residues. J lost 5 bases, V lost 4 bases, and 6 bases had no gene match. Looked up from germline, CDR1 is MRHNA and CDR2 is SNTAGT. Written as DNA, the CDR3 is TGTGCCAGCAGTGGGACAGGGAAATACGAGACCCAGTACTTC. It is translated as CASSGTGKYETQYF.